This section outlines one TCR beta chain sequence together with its context. Its binding antigen is unknown. No base-level quality is on record; no much larger clone is a single base apart. CDR1 and CDR2 are read off the germline V gene as KGHSH and LQKENI. Here V drops 3 bases and J drops 12 bases, and the junction holds 7 bases not matched to any gene. Inclusive of the bounding cysteine and phenylalanine, the CDR3 is 15 residues long. The DNA shown is the 45-base CDR3, in frame from base 1. This entry belongs to a study of blood T cell repertoires in COVID-19 (dated by TCRdb to 2020 to 2022). About the full investigation: The collaborator samples originated in the United States, Italy and Spain and spanned the acute and convalescent phases of COVID-19. Sample metadata almost always included a de-identified subject ID, COVID-19 status, age in years and sex. Subjects who had been exposed to COVID-19, were actively infected with it, or had recovered from it provided the deeply sampled blood TCRbeta repertoires that made up the dataset. Samples came from the ongoing ImmuneRACE study (first 160 participants) plus 1,254 subjects from 6 global collaborators. The material from the prospective study consisted of cDNA or gDNA derived from T cells, B-cell-depleted T cells, or PBMCs. Where available, HLA class I and class II types were obtained from metadata supplied by the sample provider rather than from assay-based typing. The repertoires were released in a freely available public database intended as a resource for research on the immune response to SARS-CoV-2. The study at large found these results: The quantity of clinical and demographic metadata differed by source and by participant and was supplied without curation.

Collaborating institutions collected whole blood in K2EDTA tubes following their own protocols. For TCRbeta analysis, collaborators shipped samples in one of three forms: frozen whole blood, isolated PBMCs, or DNA extracted from either of those sample types. TCRbeta CDR3 regions were amplified from genomic DNA using the immunoSEQ Assay, a bias-controlled multiplex PCR. On the study's bioinformatics: The number of nucleated cells in each sample was estimated from the amplification of reference gene primers within the assay. To quantify the absolute abundance of each unique TCRbeta CDR3 rearrangement, sequence reads were collapsed and filtered. For each sample, productive Simpson clonality was calculated by taking the square root of Simpson's diversity index across productive rearrangements. In TCRdb, the immuneACCESS table is reduced to in-frame sequences with V and J assigned. These tables do not hold every clone; where another copy was compared, an unresolved V gene accounts for under half, and the others remain unexplained. That table furnishes V, J and clone size, whereas the DNA furnished D and trimming. In all, the sample holds approximately 18,000 clones, and 93% of those were seen once. The ten most abundant clones make up roughly 5.7% of the sample.

The sequence is built from TRBV18 and TRBJ2-1; 14 bases in the junction line up with TRBD2. The sequenced sample was peripheral blood. This receptor was obtained from a human donor in a cohort sampled during active COVID-19. The CDR3 region reads CASSPATSGRGGQFF. The nucleotide sequence reads as follows: TGTGCCAGCTCACCCGCGACTAGCGGGAGGGGGGGGCAGTTCTTC.